The sequence of this TCR beta chain was determined in a study of graft-versus-host responses after intestinal transplantation. Looking at the study overall: All recipients got anti-thymocyte globulin induction, then tacrolimus and steroids for approximately three years. Whole-study results and caveats: Clonal ratios of graft-versus-host to host-versus-graft in allografts were high for patients exhibiting graft-donor T cell macrochimerism. Early post-transplant HvG declines were associated with peak circulating GvH clone levels.

The method was immunoSEQ multiplex PCR; TCRdb's version includes in-frame clones alone and lacks a portion of them. The sample lists over 55,000 clones, 80% to 95% occurring once. Trimming shortened V by 0 bases and J by 10 bases, and 18 bases separated the two germline ends. In germline, CDR1 is MNHEY, CDR2 SMNVEV (reference sequence). This CDR3 has 15 amino acids. This clone came up once. Its antigen is unidentified. Sequenced here: unstimulated CD8+ T cells sorted from spleen or lymph node cells, sampled before intestinal transplant. The chain carries TRBV27 and TRBJ1-1, with D possibly matching TRBD1 (5 bases). This receptor was identified in a human donor who received an intestinal transplant. CDR3 sequence reads: CASSLSPTGLPVAFF. As DNA, the CDR3 is TGTGCCAGCAGTTTATCGCCAACAGGCCTGCCGGTAGCTTTCTTT.